Reported below is one T cell receptor (beta chain). No antigen is known for it. No base quality information exists; no much larger clone differs at one position. The CDR3 regions of human TCRbeta chains were analyzed by immunosequencing. From the authors' description of their analysis: TCRs in the repertoires were matched against a reference library of SARS-CoV-2-specific TCRs that had been generated with the MIRA antigen-specificity platform. Breadth meant the fraction of unique TCRs that were SARS-CoV-2-associated, whereas depth meant the fraction of total T cells that were SARS-CoV-2-associated. Using the MIRA data, every spike-specific TCR was mapped to the spike region that the TCR reacted to and assigned to either a CD4 or a CD8 class. Log10-transformed breadth and depth values were compared by one-way ANOVA with Sidak's multiple comparisons tests. Drawn from immuneACCESS, this table holds only the in-frame rearrangements with V and J called that TCRdb kept. Clones are partly lost; checked studies trace under half to an unresolved V gene and leave the rest unexplained. D and trimming come from the DNA, and the V and J calls and clone size come from that table. The sample table records 150,000 to 200,000 clones; 80% to 95% of these occur just once. The ten largest account for less than 2.5% of the sample.

A distance of 11 bases separates the germline ends of V and J, which lose 7 bases and 8 bases respectively. The CDR3 runs 11 amino acids, cysteine and phenylalanine included. CDR3 DNA only is kept here, 33 bases in frame from base 1. The entry originates in a study of T cell responses to AZD1222 COVID-19 vaccine (dated by TCRdb to the early 2020s). In the study overall: A total of more than 230 trial participants underwent TCR sequencing, of whom 200 to 220 received two doses of AZD1222 and about 26 received two doses of the MenACWY control vaccine. Trial participants were enrolled into age subgroups of 18-55, 56-69 and 70-plus years, which contained about 150, 27 and 61 TCR-sequenced participants, respectively. What the study reported, not specific to this receptor: Only five to seven AZD1222 recipients were SARS-CoV-2 seropositive at baseline, limiting conclusions about previously exposed vaccinees. Vaccine-associated CD4 TCRs spanned the whole spike protein, with dominant responses in regions 160-218 and 743-854. In the small 56-69-year group, the increase in depth fell short of significance, most likely because of low power. A significant rise in spike-specific TCR breadth and depth was observed after two AZD1222 doses relative to day 0 and relative to MenACWY recipients. Most participants were white British and females outnumbered males, and the authors suggested that clonal diversity may have been underestimated. Reportedly, close to half of the unique spike-specific TCRs recognized epitopes lying outside the regions that are mutated in the B.1.351 and B.1.1.7 variants. Because no samples from the day 14 peak response were available, repertoires could be characterized only after the peak T cell response.

The time point label here, explained by the study, means: about 28 days (+/-7) after the second vaccine dose. AZD1222 recipients with second doses at about 4 weeks or about 12 weeks were pooled, because spike-specific TCR depth and breadth did not differ between schedules. The vaccinee samples were drawn from two UK trials, COV001 and COV002, one of which was a single-blind randomized controlled phase 2/3 trial testing AZD1222 (ChAdOx1 nCoV-19) in healthy adults. For TCRbeta chain sequencing, PBMC samples from trial participants were taken at day 0 and at day 28 after the second dose. The source material was peripheral blood, sampled 28 days after the second AZD1222 dose. The receptor chain draws on TRBV12-3 or TRBV12-4 and TRBJ1-1; TRBD1 is perhaps the D gene, given 5 matching bases. This clonotype was obtained from an adult who received the AZD1222 COVID-19 vaccine. The DNA sequence follows: TGTGCCAGCACGGGGCGGAAGGAAGCTTTCTTT. Its protein reads: CASTGRKEAFF.